The T cell receptor (beta chain) under discussion was sequenced for a study of OX40 agonist ivuxolimab in advanced cancers. Notes on the study in general: At doses 0.1 to 3.0 mg/kg, CD4+ and CD8+ clones expanded.

About this clone itself: Its target is unknown.

V gave up 1 base and J gave up 2 bases, with 5 bases separating them. The V gene's germline CDR1 is SGHTA and CDR2 FQGNSA. The CDR3 sequence is 13 residues long. Only in-frame clones appear in the TCRdb table, and some are missing; sequencing was by immunoSEQ multiplex PCR. The sample has tens of thousands of clones; more than 75% are singletons. The clonotype was recovered from an adult with an advanced solid tumor such as melanoma, head and neck, liver or kidney cancer. The chain joins TRBV7-2 to TRBJ1-1; the D is unclear. Sequences were derived from CD4+ or CD8+ T cells sorted from blood, sampled in a trial of the OX40 agonist ivuxolimab. The CDR3 nucleotides are TGTGCCAGCAGCTTAGTACGTAACACTGAAGCTTTCTTT. Its protein is CASSLVRNTEAFF. Filled out from reference TRBV7-2 and TRBJ1-1, the complete variable domain reads GAGVSQSPSNKVTEKGKDVELRCDPISGHTALYWYRQSLGQGLEFLIYFQGNSAPDKSGLPSDRFSAERTGGSVSTLTIQRTQQEDSAVYLCASSLVRNTEAFFGQGTRLTVV.